The 15 T cell receptor beta chains below all came from one sample that was sequenced in a study of post-analysis software for immune sequencing data. cDNA libraries for TCR beta contained unique molecular identifiers. TCRdb reanalysed the PCR reads using MiXCR and keeps one entry per CDR3 protein. The repertoire includes 170,000 or so distinct CDR3 sequences, about 32% of them detected once, and approximately 1.6% sits in the top ten. General study points: Controls showed lower frequencies than patients for five TRBV segments, and TRBV5-6, TRBV5-1 and TRBV20-1 were among these.

These receptors' targets are unknown. Sequencing was performed on blood. These receptors all stem from a girl aged 5-17 years with multiple sclerosis.

V gene TRBV11-2 combines with J gene TRBJ2-4; D gene uncertain. The DNA matches TRBJ2-7 better at its end, which makes the J call doubtful. This CDR3 has 14 amino acids. Germline V gives CDR1 SGHAT, CDR2 FQNNGV. The CDR3 region has the DNA TGTGCCAGCAGCTTTTCCCAGGCCACCTACGAGCAGTACTTC. This encodes CASSFSQATYEQYF.

This clonotype was recorded at least ten times. The rearrangement uses TRBV6-1 and TRBJ1-2; tentative D call: TRBD1 (6 bases). The CDR3 consists of 16 residues. The germline CDR1 and CDR2 sequences are MNHNS and SASEGT. The ends were cut back, 3 bases at V and 0 bases at J, with 14 bases in the middle. The CDR3 nucleotides are TGTGCCAGCAGTGACTACGGGACACCCACTAACTATGGCTACACCTTC. Translation: CASSDYGTPTNYGYTF.

This clonotype appeared many times. This rearrangement joins TRBV5-1 to TRBJ1-4, with D unclear. The CDR3 spans 15 residues. Trimming removed 2 bases from V and 5 bases from J, with 13 bases in between. The germline gives CDR1 SGHRS, CDR2 YFSETQ. This CDR3 reads CASSFLGSWNEKLFF. The CDR3 DNA reads as TGCGCCAGCAGCTTCTTAGGCTCTTGGAATGAAAAACTGTTTTTT. The variable domain in full, with the rest retrieved from reference TRBV5-1 and TRBJ1-4, is KAGVTQTPRYLIKTRGQQVTLSCSPISGHRSVSWYQQTPGQGLQFLFEYFSETQRNKGNFPGRFSGRQFSNSRSEMNVSTLELGDSALYLCASSFLGSWNEKLFFGSGTQLSVL.

This clonotype was seen only a few times. The chain has TRBV7-6 and TRBJ1-2; TRBD1 is a possible D gene (6 bases). With 5 bases removed from V and 6 bases from J, the gap between germline ends came to 19 bases. The germline V gene has CDR1 SGHVS and CDR2 FNYEAQ. CDR3 length equals 15 residues. The CDR3: CASSVTAEQGDGYTF. The CDR3 DNA follows: TGTGCCAGCAGCGTGACCGCGGAACAGGGTGATGGCTACACCTTC.

The sample holds a few counts of this clonotype. This chain joins TRBV11-2 and TRBJ2-3; tentatively, D is TRBD2 (6 bases). The germline V gene has CDR1 SGHAT and CDR2 FQNNGV. This CDR3 spans 14 amino acids. V was clipped by 4 bases and J by 5 bases, with 13 bases between them. The CDR3 region is CASSSGGTGDTQYF. The DNA for the CDR3 is TGTGCCAGCAGCTCCGGGGGAACGGGAGATACGCAGTATTTT.

This chain joins TRBV7-9 and TRBJ2-3; D possibly matches TRBD1 or TRBD2 (5 bases each). The CDR3 contains 15 residues. The V and J ends lost 11 bases and 4 bases respectively, with 22 bases between them. The germline CDR1 and CDR2 sequences are SEHNR and FQNEAQ (reference sequence). The CDR3 nucleotides are TGTGCCGGCACAATCCGGGACCGGAGCTCAGATACGCAGTATTTT. Translation gives CAGTIRDRSSDTQYF.

This clonotype occurred many times. V gene TRBV28 combines with J gene TRBJ2-6; D ambiguous. V shed 4 bases and J shed 2 bases, with 9 bases lying between them. The CDR3 spans 15 residues. CDR1 and CDR2 from the germline V gene are MDHEN and SYDVKM. The DNA of the CDR3 is TGTGCCAGCAGTTCTGGCTATACTGGGGCCAACGTCCTGACTTTC. Its translation: CASSSGYTGANVLTF.

This clonotype was seen a few times. The chain's CDR3 is CSVEEGSNQPQHF. The DNA of the CDR3 is TGCAGCGTTGAAGAGGGGAGCAATCAGCCCCAGCATTTT. The V call is TRBV29-1, the J call TRBJ1-5; D is undetermined. Trimming removed 0 bases at V and 1 base at J, with 4 bases between. CDR3 size: 13 residues. Germline CDR1 is SQVTM and CDR2 is ANQGSEA.

In this sample, this clonotype is medium-sized. The chain combines TRBV7-9 with TRBJ1-2; 12 bases align to TRBD1. After removal of 4 bases from V and 4 bases from J, the junction contained 10 bases not matched to a gene. Germline CDR1 is SEHNR and CDR2 is FQNEAQ (reference sequence). This CDR3 spans 17 amino acids. CDR3 loop: CASSSGTGGADLYGYTF. In DNA form, the CDR3 reads TGTGCCAGCAGCTCCGGGACAGGGGGCGCCGACCTCTATGGCTACACCTTC. Complete variable domain (other parts from reference TRBV7-9 and TRBJ1-2): DTGVSQNPRHKITKRGQNVTFRCDPISEHNRLYWYRQTLGQGPEFLTYFQNEAQLEKSRLLSDRFSAERPKGSFSTLEIQRTEQGDSAMYLCASSSGTGGADLYGYTFGSGTRLTVV.

The genes are TRBV19 and TRBJ2-7, with a possible D match to TRBD1 (6 bases). The V end was cut by 3 bases, the J end by 12 bases, with 21 bases between. CDR1 is LNHDA, CDR2 SQIVND, per germline (reference sequence). The CDR3 sequence is 14 residues long. The chain's CDR3 is CASSIGAGDETRYF. DNA of the CDR3: TGTGCCAGTAGTATTGGGGCAGGGGATGAGACCCGGTACTTC.

This clonotype was found a few times. This chain joins TRBV7-9 and TRBJ1-5; D not certain. This CDR3 contains 13 residues. The germline CDR1 and CDR2 sequences are SEHNR and FQNEAQ (reference sequence). V was pared by 5 bases and J by 4 bases, with 9 bases between. The CDR3 DNA sequence: TGTGCCAGCAGCCCCACCGAGAATCAGCCCCAGCATTTT. It is translated as CASSPTENQPQHF.

This clonotype came up many times. This sequence joins TRBV5-1 and TRBJ2-3; D call uncertain. Germline CDR1 and CDR2: SGHRS and YFSETQ. This CDR3 has 13 amino acids. The V end was cut by 6 bases, the J end by 3 bases, with 11 bases between. CDR3 amino acids: CASTRPATDTQYF. DNA for the CDR3: TGCGCCAGCACGAGGCCAGCAACAGATACGCAGTATTTT.

For this clonotype: Compared with germline, one end of the junction differs, possibly owing to a read error. This sequence joins TRBV5-1 and TRBJ2-7, with D possibly TRBD2 on 6 matching bases. CDR3 length: 16 residues. Germline V gene lookup returns CDR1 SGHRS and CDR2 YFSETQ. CDR3 loop: CASSLAPAGTSYERYF. The CDR3 bases are TGCGCCAGCAGCTTGGCCCCCGCAGGGACTTCTTACGAGCGGTACTTC.

This clonotype was detected a few times. The J gene is TRBJ2-4, the V gene TRBV28; 8 bases are a match to TRBD1. The assigned J gene may be wrong: the sequence end matches TRBJ2-7 better. CDR1 is MDHEN, CDR2 SYDVKM, per germline. CDR3 length: 13 amino acids. DNA of the CDR3: TGTGCCAGCAGTTGGACAGGGATCTACGAGCAGTACTTC. This codes for CASSWTGIYEQYF.

Ten or more counts support this clonotype. The chain couples TRBV7-6 to TRBJ2-5, with D hard to call. The CDR3 totals 14 residues. The germline V and J ends were trimmed by 5 bases and 4 bases, with 14 bases remaining between them. Germline V CDR1 and CDR2: SGHVS, FNYEAQ. In DNA form, the CDR3 reads TGTGCCAGCAGCCGCTTTAACGAGGCAGAGACCCAGTACTTC. It yields the protein CASSRFNEAETQYF.